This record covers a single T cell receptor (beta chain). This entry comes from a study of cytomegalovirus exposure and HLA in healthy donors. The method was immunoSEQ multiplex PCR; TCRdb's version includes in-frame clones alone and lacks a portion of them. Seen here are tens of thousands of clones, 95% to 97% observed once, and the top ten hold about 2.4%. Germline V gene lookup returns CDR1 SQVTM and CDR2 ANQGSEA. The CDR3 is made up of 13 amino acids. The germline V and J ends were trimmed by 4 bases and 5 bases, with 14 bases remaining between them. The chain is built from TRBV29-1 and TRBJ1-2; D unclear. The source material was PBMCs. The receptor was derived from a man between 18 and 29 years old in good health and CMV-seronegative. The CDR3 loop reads CSVVEVRQYGYTF. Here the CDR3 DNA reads TGCAGCGTTGTAGAGGTACGCCAGTATGGCTACACCTTC. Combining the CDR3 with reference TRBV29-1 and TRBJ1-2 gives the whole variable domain SAVISQKPSRDICQRGTSLTIQCQVDSQVTMMFWYRQQPGQSLTLIATANQGSEATYESGFVIDKFPISRPNLTFSTLTVSNMSPEDSSIYLCSVVEVRQYGYTFGSGTRLTVV.